These 23 T cell receptor beta chains originate from one sample sequenced in a study of blood T cell dynamics during melanoma immunotherapy. Sequencing used immunoSEQ multiplex PCR; TCRdb keeps in-frame clones, though not all of them. Of about 12,000 clones listed, roughly 90% were seen once; the top ten hold around 4%. The time point here: week 3, after first cycle of checkpoint inhibitor. The sequencing here drew on blood, taken from a patient treated with checkpoint blockade. These receptor sequences come from a human donor with melanoma.

The rearrangement links TRBV6-1 to TRBJ2-1, with a possible D match to TRBD2 (7 bases). CDR3 size: 15 residues. The V gene's germline CDR1 is MNHNS and CDR2 SASEGT. The V end was cut by 1 base, the J end by 8 bases, with 15 bases between. This CDR3 is CASSEVGGGAYEQFF. In DNA form, the CDR3 reads TGTGCCAGCAGTGAAGTCGGTGGGGGGGCCTATGAGCAGTTCTTC.

This chain uses TRBV12-5 with TRBJ1-3; a possible D gene is TRBD1 (6 bases). CDR3 length: 17 residues. Germline values: CDR1 LGHNT, CDR2 FRNRAP. V was trimmed by 5 bases and J by 1 base, leaving 18 bases between them. Here the CDR3 DNA reads TGTGCTAGTGGTGCTGAATCCCAGGGGAGATCTGGAAACACCATATATTTT. Translating gives CASGAESQGRSGNTIYF.

This clone was observed a handful of times. V usage is TRBV19 and J usage is TRBJ1-6; D perhaps matches TRBD1 (5 bases). Trimming cost V 6 bases and J 5 bases, with 11 bases left between them. CDR3 length: 14 residues. CDR1 and CDR2 from the germline V gene are LNHDA and SQIVND (reference sequence). The CDR3, as DNA: TGTGCCAGTAGCCTTGGGACGGATAATTCACCCCTCCACTTT. Amino acid sequence: CASSLGTDNSPLHF.

The chain recombines TRBV19 with TRBJ2-7; TRBD1 agrees at 10 bases. The V segment lost 6 bases and the J segment 4 bases; nucleotides outside the gene matches: 9. CDR1 is LNHDA, CDR2 SQIVND, per germline (reference sequence). The CDR3 length is 15 residues. The DNA for the CDR3 is TGTGCCAGTAGACAGCCGGGACAGGGGCTTTACGAGCAGTACTTC. It is translated as CASRQPGQGLYEQYF.

The rearrangement links TRBV30 to TRBJ1-1; no reliable D call. The V end lost 1 base, the J end lost 9 bases, and 9 bases lay between the germline ends. Germline lookup yields CDR1 GTSNPN and CDR2 SVGIG (reference sequence). The CDR3 runs to 11 residues. CDR3 amino acids: CAWSDQVQAFF. In nucleotides, the CDR3 is TGTGCCTGGAGTGACCAGGTTCAAGCTTTCTTT.

The rearrangement joins TRBV30 to TRBJ2-3; unclear D gene. The V end was cut by 5 bases, the J end by 4 bases, with 16 bases between. Germline V gives CDR1 GTSNPN, CDR2 SVGIG (reference sequence). CDR3 length: 14 amino acids. This chain's CDR3 is CAWAQRLPPDTQYF. In DNA form, the CDR3 reads TGTGCCTGGGCCCAGCGCCTGCCCCCAGATACGCAGTATTTT. Complete variable domain (other parts from reference TRBV30 and TRBJ2-3): SQTIHQWPATLVQPVGSPLSLECTVEGTSNPNLYWYRQAAGRGLQLLFYSVGIGQISSEVPQNLSASRPQDRQFILSSKKLLLSDSGFYLCAWAQRLPPDTQYFGPGTRLTVL.

The chain carries TRBV19 and TRBJ2-2, with D possibly matching TRBD2 (6 bases). Per germline, CDR1 LNHDA and CDR2 SQIVND (reference sequence). The CDR3 covers 14 residues. The V gene lost 5 bases and the J gene lost 6 bases, with 13 bases spanning the gap. As DNA, the CDR3 is TGTGCCAGTAGTCCCGGGACTCTACCCGGGGAGCTGTTTTTT. The encoded protein is CASSPGTLPGELFF.

This rearrangement joins TRBV10-1 to TRBJ2-1; D remains ambiguous. CDR3 length: 15 residues. V was shortened by 11 bases and J by 9 bases, with 26 bases between the two germline ends. CDR1 is WNHNN and CDR2 is SYGVQD in the germline V gene (reference sequence). The CDR3 sequence is CAPPRWPGAISEQFF. The DNA of the CDR3 is TGCGCCCCCCCCCGGTGGCCGGGCGCGATCAGTGAGCAGTTCTTC.

The V and J genes are TRBV7-9 and TRBJ2-5, with D tentatively TRBD1 or TRBD2 (5 bases each). Trimming pared 1 base from V and 4 bases from J, leaving 13 bases between. Germline CDR1 is SEHNR and CDR2 is FQNEAQ (reference sequence). CDR3 length equals 15 residues. CDR3: CASSLGRGVRETQYF. CDR3 bases: TGTGCCAGCAGCTTAGGTAGAGGGGTAAGAGAGACCCAGTACTTC.

The chain is built from TRBV7-9 and TRBJ1-1, with a possible D match to TRBD1 (5 bases). This CDR3 is 13 amino acids long. CDR1 and CDR2 from the germline V gene are SEHNR and FQNEAQ (reference sequence). Trimming shortened V by 1 base and J by 6 bases, and 9 bases separated the two germline ends. CDR3 nucleotide sequence: TGTGCCAGCAGCTTAGGAGGGGCGGCTGAAGCTTTCTTT. This translates into CASSLGGAAEAFF.

The rearrangement uses TRBV28 and TRBJ1-1; no definite D call. From germline, CDR1 is MDHEN and CDR2 SYDVKM. V lost 8 bases to trimming and J lost 1 base, with 5 bases between them. The CDR3 has 11 amino acids. CDR3 DNA: TGTGCCAGCGAGGGGAACACTGAAGCTTTCTTT. It encodes CASEGNTEAFF.

The gene calls are TRBV5-1 and TRBJ2-1; perhaps TRBD2 as D (6 bases). The CDR3 sequence is 16 residues long. CDR1 SGHRS and CDR2 YFSETQ come from the germline V gene. V lost 3 bases and J lost 1, with 14 bases in between. The CDR3 region is CASSWGPSVSYNEQFF. CDR3 in DNA: TGCGCCAGCAGCTGGGGTCCTAGCGTTTCCTACAATGAGCAGTTCTTC.

This clone has only a few counts. V and J are TRBV7-2 and TRBJ1-1; TRBD1 might be the D (6 bases). V was trimmed by 5 bases and J by 1 base, leaving 8 bases between them. This CDR3 has 13 amino acids. Germline V lookup: CDR1 SGHTA, CDR2 FQGNSA. The CDR3 sequence: CASSPTGNTEAFF. The CDR3 DNA follows: TGTGCCAGCAGCCCGACAGGGAACACTGAAGCTTTCTTT.

The gene calls are TRBV11-2 and TRBJ2-4; D is tentatively TRBD1 or TRBD2 (6 bases each). Trimming pared 5 bases from V and 0 bases from J, leaving 17 bases between. The length of the CDR3 is 17 residues. The V gene's germline CDR1 is SGHAT and CDR2 FQNNGV. The DNA of the CDR3 is TGTGCCAGCAGCGGGGGGCTAGCACTTTTAGCCAAAAACATTCAGTACTTC. This sequence encodes CASSGGLALLAKNIQYF.

The gene calls are TRBV6-5 and TRBJ1-3; D is unresolved. V lost 0 bases to trimming and J lost 2 bases, with 11 bases between them. The CDR3 consists of 16 residues. Germline CDR1 MNHEY, CDR2 SVGAGI. The CDR3 reads CASSYSRQDPGNTIYF. Written as DNA, the CDR3 is TGTGCCAGCAGTTACTCGAGGCAGGATCCTGGAAACACCATATATTTT.

The chain carries TRBV2 and TRBJ2-5; 10 bases are shared with TRBD2. The end of the DNA is better explained by TRBJ2-7, so the J call may be wrong. Germline CDR1 is SNHLY and CDR2 is FYNNEI. The CDR3 covers 14 residues. DNA of the CDR3: TGTGCCAGCAGTCTCGGGACTAGCGTCGGCGAGCAGTACTTC. Amino acids: CASSLGTSVGEQYF.

The V and J genes are TRBV2 and TRBJ1-2; weak D call: TRBD1 (5 bases). The CDR3 extends over 14 amino acids. V lost 6 bases and J lost 7, with 18 bases in between. CDR1 is SNHLY and CDR2 is FYNNEI in the germline V gene. CDR3: CASRGVEAPGGYTF. CDR3 coding DNA: TGTGCCAGCAGGGGGGTTGAAGCGCCTGGTGGCTACACCTTC.

This chain joins TRBV27 and TRBJ2-7, with TRBD2 matching over 7 bases. CDR3 length equals 16 residues. In germline, CDR1 is MNHEY, CDR2 SMNVEV (reference sequence). The ends lost 2 bases at V and 2 bases at J; junction bases unmatched: 9. CDR3 DNA sequence: TGTGCCAGCAGTTTACGGGCTAGCGGACACACCTACGAGCAGTACTTC. Encoded protein: CASSLRASGHTYEQYF.

The chain employs TRBV6-6 and TRBJ2-4; 7 bases match TRBD1. Germline CDR1 is MNHNY and CDR2 is SVGAGI (reference sequence). This CDR3 region has 15 residues. The trim removed 0 bases at V and 6 bases at J, leaving 5 bases unmatched. The CDR3 DNA sequence: TGTGCCAGCAGTTACTCCGCAGGGGGAACAAACATTCAGTACTTC. Amino acid sequence: CASSYSAGGTNIQYF.

The chain is built from TRBV7-3 and TRBJ2-3; the D gene is possibly TRBD2 (5 bases). Germline V gene lookup returns CDR1 SGHTA and CDR2 FQGTGA. The CDR3 contains 15 residues. Trimming stripped 5 bases from V and 0 bases from J, with 12 bases between. CDR3 bases: TGTGCCAGCAGCCTAGACGGGGTTAGCACAGATACGCAGTATTTT. This codes for CASSLDGVSTDTQYF. The full variable domain, in which reference TRBV7-3 and TRBJ2-3 provide the parts outside the CDR3, is GAGVSQTPSNKVTEKGKYVELRCDPISGHTALYWYRQSLGQGPEFLIYFQGTGAADDSGLPNDRFFAVRPEGSVSTLKIQRTERGDSAVYLCASSLDGVSTDTQYFGPGTRLTVL.

A single count supports this clone. V and J are TRBV4-1 and TRBJ1-6, with D unclear. The germline V gene encodes CDR1 MGHRA and CDR2 YSYEKL. The CDR3 runs to 12 residues. Trimming left V 2 bases short and J 9 bases short, with 5 bases between. The CDR3 here is CASSQWGSPLHF. CDR3 in DNA: TGCGCCAGCAGCCAATGGGGTTCACCCCTCCACTTT.

J is TRBJ2-1 and V is TRBV7-9; perhaps TRBD1 as D (8 bases). Trimming removed 6 bases at V and 2 bases at J, with 23 bases between. CDR3 length: 18 residues. Germline V CDR1 and CDR2: SEHNR, FQNEAQ (reference sequence). CDR3 bases: TGTGCCAGCAGACCGAAGCCTTACAGGGGGGGCCCCTACAATGAGCAGTTCTTC. Translated: CASRPKPYRGGPYNEQFF.

The J gene is TRBJ2-6, the V gene TRBV27; D may correspond to TRBD1 or TRBD2 (6 bases each). CDR1 and CDR2 (germline): MNHEY, SMNVEV (reference sequence). V shed 5 bases and J shed 0 bases, with 17 bases lying between them. There are 18 residues in the CDR3. This chain's CDR3 is CASSPLPGAPSGANVLTF. CDR3 sequence (DNA): TGTGCCAGCAGTCCGCTCCCGGGGGCCCCCTCTGGGGCCAACGTCCTGACTTTC.